The rows below give T cell receptor beta chains drawn from one sample of a study of T cell changes during pregnancy in multiple sclerosis. Sequencing used immunoSEQ multiplex PCR; TCRdb keeps in-frame clones, though not all of them. There are about 36,000 clones in the sample; around nine tenths occur only once, and approximately 10% lies in the top ten. The sequenced sample was CD8+ T cells from peripheral blood mononuclear cells, obtained in the third trimester of pregnancy. The receptors were sampled from a female donor with multiple sclerosis, enrolled in a pregnancy study. Both conserved end residues are part of each CDR3. Each record gives: CDR3 protein, CDR3 DNA, CDR3 length, V gene, J gene, D gene, clone size. The D gene is left open where the match is weak. Size is stated for part of the rows, as once, few or many counts, or as a class when the clone is expanded.

CASGFWGKETQYF	TGTGCTAGTGGTTTTTGGGGCAAAGAGACCCAGTACTTC	13	TRBV12-5	TRBJ2-5	NA	NA
CASSPQGATYNEQFF	TGTGCCAGCAGCCCCCAGGGGGCCACCTACAATGAGCAGTTCTTC	15	TRBV7-9	TRBJ2-1	TRBD1	NA
CASSRTGDVFYEQYF	TGTGCCAGCAGCAGAACGGGGGACGTATTCTACGAGCAGTACTTC	15	TRBV9	TRBJ2-7	NA	NA
CASGPDRRFSYEQYF	TGTGCCAGCGGACCCGACAGGAGATTTTCCTACGAGCAGTACTTC	15	TRBV6-5	TRBJ2-7	NA	NA
CASSFYRGQNTEAFF	TGTGCCAGCAGTTTTTACAGGGGTCAGAACACTGAAGCTTTCTTT	15	TRBV6-1	TRBJ1-1	TRBD1	NA
CSVVKGADWDYGYTF	TGCAGCGTTGTAAAGGGAGCAGACTGGGATTATGGCTACACCTTC	15	TRBV29-1	TRBJ1-2	NA	NA
CASKDYSFSYNEQFF	TGTGCCAGCAAAGACTACTCGTTTTCTTACAATGAGCAGTTCTTC	15	TRBV6-6	TRBJ2-1	NA	NA
CASSLGRNTEAFF	TGTGCCAGCAGCCTGGGCAGAAACACTGAAGCTTTCTTT	13	TRBV6-5	TRBJ1-1	NA	NA
CASSPTGISYEQYF	TGTGCCAGCAGCCCGACAGGTATCTCCTACGAGCAGTACTTC	14	TRBV7-8	TRBJ2-7	NA	NA
CASSQEQGANYEQYF	TGCGCCAGCAGCCAAGAGCAGGGGGCAAACTACGAGCAGTACTTC	15	TRBV4-3	TRBJ2-7	TRBD1	NA
CASSSWTGGNTIYF	TGTGCCAGCAGCTCGTGGACTGGCGGAAACACCATATATTTT	14	TRBV9	TRBJ1-3	NA	few
CASSPEGFNTGSYEQYF	TGTGCCAGCAGTCCTGAGGGCTTCAACACCGGCTCCTACGAGCAGTACTTC	17	TRBV27	TRBJ2-7	NA	NA
CASSSDTVSTDTQYF	TGCGCCAGCAGCTCTGACACGGTGAGCACAGATACGCAGTATTTT	15	TRBV5-1	TRBJ2-3	NA	NA
CASSLVGSSYNEQFF	TGCGCCAGCAGCTTGGTAGGGAGCTCCTACAATGAGCAGTTCTTC	15	TRBV5-1	TRBJ2-1	NA	NA
CASSVVDRGSYNEQFF	TGTGCCAGCAGCGTAGTGGACAGAGGCTCCTACAATGAGCAGTTCTTC	16	TRBV9	TRBJ2-1	NA	NA
CASSLKKQTSGRGEQFF	TGTGCCAGCAGTTTGAAAAAACAGACTAGCGGGAGGGGTGAGCAGTTCTTC	17	TRBV27	TRBJ2-1	TRBD2	NA
CASSTGTGGYEQYF	TGTGCCAGTAGTACAGGGACAGGGGGCTACGAGCAGTACTTC	14	TRBV19	TRBJ2-7	TRBD1	NA
CASSQDSRGVTEQFF	TGCGCCAGCAGCCAAGATTCGCGGGGGGTTACTGAGCAGTTCTTC	15	TRBV4-3	TRBJ2-1	TRBD2	NA
CASSVGQGDGYTF	TGTGCCAGCAGCGTAGGACAGGGGGATGGCTACACCTTC	13	TRBV9	TRBJ1-2	TRBD1	NA
CASSLGTGYGYTF	TGTGCCAGCAGTTTGGGGACAGGTTATGGCTACACCTTC	13	TRBV27	TRBJ1-2	TRBD1	NA
CASSLVQAGVPIYF	TGTGCCAGCAGCTTAGTCCAGGCAGGTGTCCCCATATATTTT	14	TRBV7-2	TRBJ1-3	NA	NA
CASSYVGGNNEQFF	TGTGCCAGCAGTTATGTCGGCGGTAACAATGAGCAGTTCTTC	14	TRBV6-5	TRBJ2-1	NA	once
CASSLGRDPSGEETQYF	TGTGCCAGCAGTTTAGGGAGGGATCCTAGCGGGGAAGAGACCCAGTACTTC	17	TRBV28	TRBJ2-5	TRBD2	NA
CAWRRGQGPYEQYF	TGTGCCTGGAGGCGTGGACAGGGTCCCTACGAGCAGTACTTC	14	TRBV30	TRBJ2-7	TRBD1	NA
CASGKGQLEAFF	TGTGCTAGTGGGAAGGGACAGTTGGAAGCTTTCTTT	12	TRBV12-5	TRBJ1-1	TRBD1	few
CASSERQVSPYNEQFF	TGTGCCAGCAGTGAACGACAGGTCTCCCCCTACAATGAGCAGTTCTTC	16	TRBV6-1	TRBJ2-1	NA	once
CASNEMNTEAFF	TGTGCCAGCAACGAGATGAACACTGAAGCTTTCTTT	12	TRBV5-4	TRBJ1-1	NA	NA
CASSYLDRGLVNEKLFF	TGTGCCAGCAGCTACCTGGACAGGGGGCTAGTTAATGAAAAACTGTTTTTT	17	TRBV7-9	TRBJ1-4	TRBD1	once
CASSPRGSTEAFF	TGTGCCAGCAGTCCTAGGGGTTCCACTGAAGCTTTCTTT	13	TRBV27	TRBJ1-1	NA	NA
CAISEGQGYEQYF	TGTGCCATCAGTGAAGGACAGGGCTACGAGCAGTACTTC	13	TRBV10-3	TRBJ2-7	TRBD1	few
CASSQVRPGGQDEQFF	TGCGCCAGCAGCCAAGTGAGACCGGGGGGGCAAGATGAGCAGTTCTTC	16	TRBV4-3	TRBJ2-1	TRBD2	NA
CAISEAGYEQYF	TGTGCCATCAGTGAAGCAGGATACGAGCAGTACTTC	12	TRBV10-3	TRBJ2-7	NA	NA
CASSQLGTGANTEAFF	TGCGCCAGCAGCCAGCTTGGAACAGGGGCGAACACTGAAGCTTTCTTT	16	TRBV4-1	TRBJ1-1	TRBD1	NA
CASSYGQGPYSGELFF	TGTGCCAGCAGTTACGGCCAGGGGCCCTATAGCGGGGAGCTGTTTTTT	16	TRBV6-5	TRBJ2-2	NA	NA
CASSVESGGGINSPLHF	TGTGCCAGCAGCGTAGAATCGGGGGGGGGTATTAATTCACCCCTCCACTTT	17	TRBV9	TRBJ1-6	NA	NA
CASSHASEGDYEQYF	TGTGCCAGCAGCCACGCCAGTGAGGGCGACTACGAGCAGTACTTC	15	TRBV4-2	TRBJ2-7	NA	NA
CASSPGSAQFF	TGCGCCAGCAGCCCAGGGTCTGCGCAGTTCTTC	11	TRBV5-1	TRBJ2-1	NA	few
CASSPQTTASTDTQYF	TGTGCCAGCAGTCCGCAGACGACAGCTAGCACAGATACGCAGTATTTT	16	TRBV5-4	TRBJ2-3	NA	NA
CASSLRQSGGGYTF	TGTGCCAGCAGTCTGCGCCAAAGCGGGGGCGGCTACACCTTC	14	TRBV27	TRBJ1-2	NA	NA
CSVDPTGGYGYTF	TGCAGCGTTGACCCCACAGGGGGGTATGGCTACACCTTC	13	TRBV29-1	TRBJ1-2	TRBD1	NA
CASRKRGGLGGNEQFF	TGTGCCAGCAGAAAAAGGGGAGGGCTCGGGGGTAATGAGCAGTTCTTC	16	TRBV7-2	TRBJ2-1	TRBD2	NA
CASSELGAATEAFF	TGTGCCAGCAGTGAATTGGGGGCAGCCACTGAAGCTTTCTTT	14	TRBV25-1	TRBJ1-1	NA	NA
CASRRDRDEQYF	TGTGCCAGCAGGCGAGACAGGGACGAGCAGTACTTC	12	TRBV27	TRBJ2-7	TRBD1	NA